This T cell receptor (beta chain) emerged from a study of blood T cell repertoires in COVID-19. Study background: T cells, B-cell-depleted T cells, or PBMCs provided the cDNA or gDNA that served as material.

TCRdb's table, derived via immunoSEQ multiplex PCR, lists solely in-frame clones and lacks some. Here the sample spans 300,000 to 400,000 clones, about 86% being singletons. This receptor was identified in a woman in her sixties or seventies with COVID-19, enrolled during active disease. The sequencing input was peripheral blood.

The CDR3 loop reads CASSLVRGEAFF. As DNA, the CDR3 is TGTGCCAGCAGCTTAGTACGAGGCGAAGCTTTCTTT. This chain uses TRBV7-9 with TRBJ1-1; D remains unclear. Trimming shortened V by 1 base and J by 8 bases, and 8 bases separated the two germline ends. Germline V lookup: CDR1 SEHNR, CDR2 FQNEAQ (reference sequence). This CDR3 has 12 amino acids.